Each of the 22 T cell receptor beta chains below was sequenced from the same sample in a study of T cells in severe cutaneous drug reactions. The iRepertoire multiplex PCR system with TCR subtype-specific primers built both bulk and single-cell libraries. From its re-call of the multiplex PCR reads, TCRdb lists each CDR3 protein once, without DNA. This sample's table reports roughly 2,000 distinct CDR3 sequences. The donors had carbamazepine-induced Stevens-Johnson syndrome or toxic epidermal necrolysis. Input material: PBMCs. The receptors shown here come from a human donor with Stevens-Johnson syndrome, a severe cutaneous drug reaction.

This chain links TRBV10-3 with TRBJ2-7; the D call of TRBD2 rests on TCRdb alone, since no DNA is present to check it. The CDR3 sequence is 16 residues long. CDR1 and CDR2 (germline): ENHRY, SYGVKD. CDR3 amino acids: CAISPTSGVSSYEQYF.

In terms of frequency, this clonotype is medium-sized. The rearrangement uses TRBV18 and TRBJ1-1. Germline CDR1 is KGHSH and CDR2 is LQKENI. The CDR3 contains 15 residues. This CDR3 reads CASSPPAGEVAEAFF. The complete variable domain, with remaining parts taken from reference TRBV18 and TRBJ1-1, reads NAGVMQNPRHLVRRRGQEARLRCSPMKGHSHVYWYRQLPEEGLKFMVYLQKENIIDESGMPKERFSAEFPKEGPSILRIQQVVRGDSAAYFCASSPPAGEVAEAFFGQGTRLTVV.

The chain recombines TRBV2 with TRBJ2-6; TCRdb's assignment of TRBD1 cannot be checked, as there is no DNA. The CDR3 totals 14 residues. The germline V gene encodes CDR1 SNHLY and CDR2 FYNNEI. The CDR3 protein is CASSRQDGANVLTF.

This clonotype is medium-sized (0.01 to 0.1%) by frequency. J is TRBJ1-4 and V is TRBV28. The CDR3 sequence is 15 residues long. CDR1 and CDR2 (germline): MDHEN, SYDVKM. The CDR3 sequence is CASTPWGLTNEKLFF.

The chain combines TRBV25-1 with TRBJ2-1; TCRdb gives TRBD2 as the D gene, but with no DNA this cannot be confirmed. There are 16 residues in the CDR3. The germline V gene encodes CDR1 MGHDK and CDR2 SYGVNS. The CDR3 is CASSEYTSVISDEQFF.

The chain uses TRBV28 and TRBJ1-5; TCRdb lists TRBD1, though no DNA is available to test this call. Per the germline V gene, CDR1 is MDHEN and CDR2 is SYDVKM. The CDR3 loop spans 14 amino acids. CDR3: CASKRTGANQPQHF.

By frequency, this clonotype registers medium-sized (0.01 to 0.1%). J is TRBJ1-1 and V is TRBV19; checking the TCRdb D call of TRBD1 is not possible without DNA. The CDR3 sequence is 14 residues long. Looked up from germline, CDR1 is LNHDA and CDR2 is SQIVND (reference sequence). CDR3 loop: CASSLQGADTEAFF.

The CDR3 region is CASSPIGVYSNQPQHF. The chain recombines TRBV5-5 with TRBJ1-5; TCRdb outputs TRBD1, but without DNA this stays unchecked. Germline V CDR1 and CDR2: SGHKS, YYEKEE (reference sequence). The CDR3 loop spans 16 amino acids.

This clonotype counts as medium-sized (0.01 to 0.1%) by frequency. V usage is TRBV5-1 and J usage is TRBJ2-3. Germline V gene lookup returns CDR1 SGHRS and CDR2 YFSETQ. The CDR3 runs 15 residues. The CDR3 reads CASSSIAAVKDTQYF.

Its frequency marks this clonotype as large. The CDR3 region is CASSPSGGVGNQPQHF. This sequence joins TRBV27 and TRBJ1-5. Per the germline V gene, CDR1 is MNHEY and CDR2 is SMNVEV (reference sequence). This CDR3 comprises 16 residues.

This clonotype is classed as medium-sized by frequency. The rearrangement uses TRBV12-3 or TRBV12-4 and TRBJ2-3; TCRdb calls TRBD1, which cannot be checked without DNA. The CDR3 extends over 15 amino acids. CDR3 sequence reads: CASSSGGSSTDTQYF.

The gene calls are TRBV28 and TRBJ2-6; checking the TCRdb D call of TRBD1 is not possible without DNA. The CDR3 loop spans 18 amino acids. Germline loops: CDR1 MDHEN, CDR2 SYDVKM. The CDR3 protein is CASSLHPKGALGANVLTF.

This clonotype is labeled medium-sized based on frequency. The chain joins TRBV3-1 to TRBJ1-5; TCRdb's D gene call, TRBD1, goes unchecked for lack of DNA. The CDR3 runs to 15 residues. Germline CDR1 LGHDT, CDR2 YNNKEL (reference sequence). CDR3 loop: CASSQAPGGNQPQHF.

This chain uses TRBV27 with TRBJ2-7; the D call from TCRdb, TRBD1, cannot be confirmed without DNA. Germline V CDR1 and CDR2: MNHEY, SMNVEV (reference sequence). CDR3 length equals 16 residues. The CDR3 here is CASSKLWGRGSYEQYF.

This clonotype is medium-sized (0.01 to 0.1%) by frequency. V is TRBV27 and J is TRBJ2-7; the TCRdb call, TRBD1, lacks DNA for checking. CDR1 and CDR2 from the germline V gene are MNHEY and SMNVEV (reference sequence). There are 16 residues in the CDR3. CDR3 sequence reads: CASSRGTGASSYEQYF.

V gene TRBV28 combines with J gene TRBJ2-7; lacking DNA, the TRBD2 call made by TCRdb goes unchecked. The germline V gene has CDR1 MDHEN and CDR2 SYDVKM. The CDR3 is made up of 14 amino acids. The CDR3 reads CASSKPANPYEQYF.

This clonotype registers large by frequency. The rearrangement joins TRBV12-3 or TRBV12-4 to TRBJ2-1; checking the TCRdb D call of TRBD1 is not possible without DNA. This CDR3 has 12 residues. CDR3 loop: CASTAGGGHVFF.

This clonotype is called medium-sized based on its frequency. This rearrangement joins TRBV19 to TRBJ2-3; TCRdb selects TRBD2, and the lack of DNA leaves this call unchecked. The germline V gene encodes CDR1 LNHDA and CDR2 SQIVND (reference sequence). This CDR3 has 15 amino acids. This CDR3 is CASNPTSSATDTQYF.

Its frequency marks this clonotype as medium-sized. The V gene is TRBV2, the J gene TRBJ2-1. Germline CDR1 SNHLY, CDR2 FYNNEI. The CDR3 runs to 11 residues. CDR3 protein: CASSNYNEQFF.

The rearrangement uses TRBV9 and TRBJ1-6; TCRdb names TRBD1, which stays unverified in the absence of DNA. The CDR3 contains 14 residues. Germline assignment: CDR1 SGDLS and CDR2 YYNGEE. This chain's CDR3 is CASTPDGVNSPLHF.

V usage is TRBV12-3 or TRBV12-4 and J usage is TRBJ2-6. This CDR3 has 15 residues. The CDR3 sequence: CASSLMVSGANVLTF.

CDR3 amino acids: CASSPTSGRDNEQFF. V is TRBV5-4 and J is TRBJ2-1; as DNA is missing, the TRBD2 call by TCRdb cannot be tested. Germline CDR1 is SGHNT and CDR2 is YYREEE (reference sequence). This CDR3 has 15 residues.